Following are 25 T cell receptor beta chains from one sample sequenced in a study of CD8 T cells in Susac syndrome. Random hexamers were used to reverse transcribe the RNA input (roughly 0.5 to 1 ug). TCRdb called the immunoSEQ multiplex PCR reads again in MiXCR, with one record for every CDR3 protein. The table lists about 210,000 distinct CDR3 sequences, roughly 96% of them singletons. The sample was CD4+ T cells from PBMCs. Every receptor here comes from a human donor with multiple sclerosis.

The chain's CDR3 is CASRMTGAIYEQYF. The CDR3 bases are TGTGCCAGCAGGATGACAGGGGCGATCTACGAGCAGTACTTC. V usage is TRBV28 and J usage is TRBJ2-7; 8 nucleotides agree with TRBD1. Germline-derived CDR1 and CDR2 are MDHEN and SYDVKM. The CDR3 consists of 14 residues. With V trimmed by 6 bases and J by 3 bases, 7 bases remained unmatched.

The genes are TRBV27 and TRBJ2-5; 7 bases match TRBD1. Germline loops: CDR1 MNHEY, CDR2 SMNVEV (reference sequence). Trimming cost V 5 bases and J 4 bases; bases outside gene matches: 7. The CDR3 extends over 14 amino acids. This chain's CDR3 is CASSAQGLGETQYF. The CDR3 region has the DNA TGTGCCAGCAGTGCACAGGGGCTTGGAGAGACCCAGTACTTC.

The genes are TRBV7-9 and TRBJ2-7; perhaps TRBD2 as D (6 bases). Deletions cut 3 bases from V and 1 base from J, with 10 bases between. Germline-derived CDR1 and CDR2 are SEHNR and FQNEAQ (reference sequence). The length of the CDR3 is 14 residues. The CDR3 sequence is CASSFSGVSYEQYF. Written as DNA, the CDR3 is TGTGCCAGCAGCTTTAGCGGAGTGTCCTACGAGCAGTACTTC.

This clonotype was seen more than once but under ten times. This chain joins TRBV30 and TRBJ2-7; D is possibly TRBD1 (5 bases). Germline CDR1 GTSNPN, CDR2 SVGIG (reference sequence). Trimming pared 2 bases from V and 9 bases from J, leaving 11 bases between. The CDR3 is 11 amino acids. CDR3 region: CAWSSQGPQYF. CDR3 bases: TGTGCCTGGAGTTCCCAGGGTCCGCAGTACTTC.

The chain is built from TRBV12-3 or TRBV12-4 and TRBJ2-5; 8 bases map to TRBD2. The CDR3 totals 16 residues. V lost 6 bases and J lost 1; bases outside the gene matches: 10. This CDR3 reads CASSPRRGEVQETQYF. DNA for the CDR3: TGTGCCAGCAGCCCCAGGCGGGGGGAGGTCCAAGAGACCCAGTACTTC.

The genes are TRBV20-1 and TRBJ1-1, with 7 bases identical to TRBD1. The CDR3 spans 14 residues. The germline CDR1 and CDR2 sequences are DFQATT and SNEGSKA (reference sequence). The trim removed 3 bases at V and 6 bases at J, leaving 10 bases unmatched. DNA of the CDR3: TGCAGTGCTAGGACGACAGGGAAGTCCCCTGAAGCTTTCTTT. This sequence encodes CSARTTGKSPEAFF.

The J gene is TRBJ1-1, the V gene TRBV9; no definite D call. Deletions cut 4 bases from V and 2 bases from J, with 15 bases between. The CDR3 spans 15 residues. Germline assignment: CDR1 SGDLS and CDR2 YYNGEE. The CDR3 loop reads CASSTIAHRNTEAFF. In DNA form, the CDR3 reads TGTGCCAGCAGCACTATCGCACACCGCAACACTGAAGCTTTCTTT. The entire variable domain, with the rest obtained from reference TRBV9 and TRBJ1-1, is as follows: DSGVTQTPKHLITATGQRVTLRCSPRSGDLSVYWYQQSLDQGLQFLIQYYNGEERAKGNILERFSAQQFPDLHSELNLSSLELGDSALYFCASSTIAHRNTEAFFGQGTRLTVV.

The chain links TRBV7-9 to TRBJ2-3; tentatively, D is TRBD1 (6 bases). The CDR3 has 15 residues. Trimming stripped 3 bases from V and 4 bases from J, with 14 bases between. The V gene's germline CDR1 is SEHNR and CDR2 FQNEAQ (reference sequence). CDR3 sequence reads: CASSFAQGTPDTQYF. In DNA form, the CDR3 reads TGTGCCAGCAGCTTCGCACAGGGAACCCCAGATACGCAGTATTTT.

The chain has TRBV29-1 and TRBJ2-5; 8 nucleotides agree with TRBD1. This CDR3 has 12 amino acids. Unmatched junction bases numbered 2, after V lost 4 bases and J lost 4 bases. The germline V gene encodes CDR1 SQVTM and CDR2 ANQGSEA. Here the CDR3 DNA reads TGCAGCGTTGTAGACAGGGGAGAGACCCAGTACTTC. Its protein is CSVVDRGETQYF.

J is TRBJ1-2 and V is TRBV5-1; tentative D call: TRBD1 (6 bases). CDR1 is SGHRS, CDR2 YFSETQ, per germline. V lost 0 bases and J 7 bases, leaving 13 bases between the germline ends. This CDR3 has 14 residues. The CDR3 nucleotides read TGCGCCAGCAGCTTGGCGGGCAGGGGAAGTGGCTACACCTTC. Amino acids: CASSLAGRGSGYTF.

V is TRBV3-1 and J is TRBJ1-6; D is ambiguous. Trimming took 0 bases from V and 7 from J, leaving 4 bases between them. The CDR3 is 13 residues long. Germline loops: CDR1 LGHDT, CDR2 YNNKEL (reference sequence). The CDR3 DNA is TGTGCCAGCAGCCAAGACCCCAATTCACCCCTCCACTTT. This translates into CASSQDPNSPLHF.

J is TRBJ2-3 and V is TRBV20-1, with 14 bases that match TRBD2. Trimming removed 4 bases from V and 0 bases from J; junction bases left unmatched: 3. CDR1 DFQATT and CDR2 SNEGSKA come from the germline V gene (reference sequence). The CDR3 sequence is 16 residues long. CDR3 nucleotide sequence: TGCAGTGCTACTCGACTAGCGGGGGGGAGCACAGATACGCAGTATTTT. Encoded protein: CSATRLAGGSTDTQYF.

The chain employs TRBV5-4 and TRBJ2-5; D gene uncertain. The V gene's germline CDR1 is SGHNT and CDR2 YYREEE (reference sequence). The V end was cut by 4 bases, the J end by 5 bases, with 12 bases between. The CDR3 contains 13 residues. The DNA for the CDR3 is TGTGCCAGCAGCACCGAAGGGTCGGAGACCCAGTACTTC. This sequence encodes CASSTEGSETQYF.

The chain carries TRBV27 and TRBJ2-7; 8 bases line up with TRBD2. The V gene's germline CDR1 is MNHEY and CDR2 SMNVEV (reference sequence). Unmatched junction bases numbered 12, after V lost 3 bases and J lost 5 bases. This CDR3 comprises 16 residues. CDR3 bases: TGTGCCAGCAGTTTCCAACCCCCCGGGGGGGTTGACGAGCAGTACTTC. It yields the protein CASSFQPPGGVDEQYF.

This chain uses TRBV20-1 with TRBJ2-7; D remains ambiguous. The CDR3 is made up of 13 amino acids. CDR1 is DFQATT, CDR2 SNEGSKA, per germline (reference sequence). V lost 5 bases to trimming and J lost 0 bases, with 11 bases between them. The CDR3 nucleotides read TGCAGTGCTTACTCACACGGCTCCTACGAGCAGTACTTC. Protein sequence: CSAYSHGSYEQYF.

The V call is TRBV19, the J call TRBJ2-7; TRBD1 matches at 8 bases. The CDR3 extends over 13 amino acids. V lost 4 bases to trimming and J lost 3 bases; unmatched junction nucleotides: 2. The germline V gene encodes CDR1 LNHDA and CDR2 SQIVND (reference sequence). The CDR3 sequence: CASSNTGGYEQYF. The CDR3 DNA sequence: TGTGCCAGTAGTAATACAGGGGGCTACGAGCAGTACTTC.

The rearrangement links TRBV3-1 to TRBJ2-7; D is perhaps TRBD2 (5 bases). Germline lookup yields CDR1 LGHDT and CDR2 YNNKEL (reference sequence). The length of the CDR3 is 14 residues. V was cut by 3 bases and J by 6 bases, with 15 bases left in between. CDR3 in DNA: TGTGCCAGCAGCCATGGACTGTCCTCACTCGAGCAGTACTTC. Translated: CASSHGLSSLEQYF.

This CDR3 is CATRRGQGSFSTDTQYF. Written as DNA, the CDR3 is TGTGCCACCCGCCGAGGCCAAGGATCCTTCAGCACAGATACGCAGTATTTT. The chain combines TRBV6-1 with TRBJ2-3; D call uncertain. This CDR3 contains 17 residues. Per germline, CDR1 MNHNS and CDR2 SASEGT. V was cut by 10 bases and J by 0 bases, with 23 bases left in between.

A few counts support this clonotype. The germline gene is not matched at one end of the junction; a read error may be the cause. The rearrangement joins TRBV28 to TRBJ2-5, with D unresolved. Germline V lookup: CDR1 MDHEN, CDR2 SYDVKM. This CDR3 spans 13 amino acids. The CDR3 loop reads CASSLPGQETQYF. CDR3 DNA: TGTGCCAGTAGTTTACCCGGCCAGGAGACCCAGTACTTC.

This rearrangement joins TRBV29-1 to TRBJ2-7; the match to TRBD1 covers 8 bases. There are 13 residues in the CDR3. CDR1 is SQVTM and CDR2 is ANQGSEA in the germline V gene. Trimming cost V 7 bases and J 6 bases; bases outside gene matches: 11. CDR3 region: CSGKTQGAGEQYF. The CDR3 nucleotides read TGCAGCGGGAAGACCCAGGGGGCGGGCGAGCAGTACTTC.

The chain couples TRBV9 to TRBJ1-6, with TRBD1 matching over 7 bases. Germline CDR1 reads SGDLS; CDR2 reads YYNGEE. This CDR3 has 16 residues. V trimming: 4 bases; J trimming: 6 bases; junction bases outside the gene matches: 10. The CDR3 loop reads CASSPSPQGGNSPLHF. The CDR3 region has the DNA TGTGCCAGCAGCCCCAGCCCGCAGGGGGGTAATTCACCCCTCCACTTT.

V is TRBV29-1 and J is TRBJ2-3; D unresolved. The CDR3 has 11 residues. Trimming removed 5 bases at V and 3 bases at J, with 6 bases between. Germline V gene data show CDR1 as SQVTM and CDR2 as ANQGSEA. The CDR3 is CSVRLTDTQYF. The CDR3, as DNA: TGCAGCGTTCGGCTGACAGATACGCAGTATTTT.

The chain couples TRBV25-1 to TRBJ2-1, with D perhaps matching TRBD2 (6 bases). The CDR3 covers 16 residues. Between the trimmed V and J ends, which lost 1 base and 5 bases, there was a span of 15 bases. Germline loops: CDR1 MGHDK, CDR2 SYGVNS. This chain's CDR3 is CASSEWYGGSHNEQFF. The CDR3 nucleotides are TGTGCCAGCAGTGAATGGTATGGGGGGAGCCACAATGAGCAGTTCTTC.

V gene TRBV4-1 combines with J gene TRBJ2-3; TRBD2 matches at 14 bases. Looked up from germline, CDR1 is MGHRA and CDR2 is YSYEKL. This CDR3 is built from 18 residues. Trimming took 2 bases from V and 0 from J; bases not matched to a gene: 4. Here the CDR3 DNA reads TGCGCCAGCAGCCAACGACTAGCGGGAGGGCTTAGCACAGATACGCAGTATTTT. It codes for CASSQRLAGGLSTDTQYF.

CDR3 in amino acids: CASSQGRRQPQHF. CDR3 DNA: TGTGCCAGCAGCCAAGGACGACGTCAGCCCCAGCATTTT. The chain couples TRBV3-1 to TRBJ1-5; D unresolved. Germline values: CDR1 LGHDT, CDR2 YNNKEL (reference sequence). This CDR3 contains 13 residues. The V end lost 1 base, the J end lost 6 bases, and 7 bases lay between the germline ends.